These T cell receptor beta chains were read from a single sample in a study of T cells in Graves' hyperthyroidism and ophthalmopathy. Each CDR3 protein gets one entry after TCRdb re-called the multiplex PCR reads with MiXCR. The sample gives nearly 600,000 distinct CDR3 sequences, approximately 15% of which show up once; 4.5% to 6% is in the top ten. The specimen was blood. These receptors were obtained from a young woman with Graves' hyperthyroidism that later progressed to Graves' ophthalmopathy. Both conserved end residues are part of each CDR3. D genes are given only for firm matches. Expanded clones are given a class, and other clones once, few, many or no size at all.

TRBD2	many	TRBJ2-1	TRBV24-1	TGTGCCACCAGTGATTCGGGACTAGCGGGACGCAATGAGCAGTTCTTC	CATSDSGLAGRNEQFF
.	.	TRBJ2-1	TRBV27	TGTGCCAGCGGGACTCCCAATGAGCAGTTCTTC	CASGTPNEQFF
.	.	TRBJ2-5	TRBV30	TGTGCCTGGAGTGTCGGGACTCGCGGGATCGGGGAGACCCAGTACTTC	CAWSVGTRGIGETQYF
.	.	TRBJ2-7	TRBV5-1	TGCGCCAGCAGCTTGGACTCCCGCTCCTACGAGCAGTACTTC	CASSLDSRSYEQYF
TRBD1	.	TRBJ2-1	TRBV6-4	TGTGCCAGCAGTGAAGAGGGACAGGGAACGTACAATGAGCAGTTCTTC	CASSEEGQGTYNEQFF
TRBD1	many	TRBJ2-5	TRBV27	TGTGCCAGCAGACGGACAGGGGGTGACCTTCAAGAGACCCAGTACTTC	CASRRTGGDLQETQYF
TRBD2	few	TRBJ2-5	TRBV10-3	TGTGCCATCAGTGGTATACCGGGACTAGCGGGAGGAAAGTCTATCTGTGAGTACTTC	CAISGIPGLAGGKSICEYF
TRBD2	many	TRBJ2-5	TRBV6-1	TGTGCCAGCAGTGAAGTGTCTAGCGGGCAAGAGACCCAGTACTTC	CASSEVSSGQETQYF
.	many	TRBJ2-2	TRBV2	TGTGCCAGCAGTGAAATACAGGGGGGGACCGGGGAGCTGTTTTTT	CASSEIQGGTGELFF
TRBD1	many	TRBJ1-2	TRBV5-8	TGTGCCAGCAGCAGGGATCGTTACGGGGACAGGGGAGAGAACTATGGCTACACCTTC	CASSRDRYGDRGENYGYTF
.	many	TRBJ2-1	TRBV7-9	TGTGCCAGCAGCCCCCTCGGGGCGGACGGCAACAATGAGCAGTTCTTC	CASSPLGADGNNEQFF
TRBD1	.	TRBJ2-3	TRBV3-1	TGTGCCAGCAGCCAAGGTATTACCGGGACAGGGGATGTAACAGATACGCAGTATTTT	CASSQGITGTGDVTDTQYF
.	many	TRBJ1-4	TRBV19	TGTGCCAGCCTGGGGGCAACTAATGAAAAACTGTTTTTT	CASLGATNEKLFF
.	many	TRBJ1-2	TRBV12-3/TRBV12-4	TGTGCCAGCAGTTTACAGCGCGGTGGCTACACCTTC	CASSLQRGGYTF
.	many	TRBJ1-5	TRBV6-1	TGTGCCAGCAGTGAAGCGGGGTGGTATAGCAATCAGCCCCAGCATTTT	CASSEAGWYSNQPQHF
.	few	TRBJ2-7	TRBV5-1	TGCGCCAGCAGCTTGGACTTTAGTAGCTCCTACGAGCAGTACTTC	CASSLDFSSSYEQYF
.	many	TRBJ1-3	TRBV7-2	TGTGCCAGCACCTTCTCAGCGGGATCTGGAAACACCATATATTTT	CASTFSAGSGNTIYF
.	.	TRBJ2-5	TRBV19	TGTGCCAGTAGTCCCTGGCCCGAAACTGAGACCCAGTACTTC	CASSPWPETETQYF
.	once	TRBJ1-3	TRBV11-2	TGTGCCAGCAGCCCCAGCTACGGGGTTGGAAACACCATATATTTT	CASSPSYGVGNTIYF
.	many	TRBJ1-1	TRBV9	TGTGCCAGCAGCGTAGGAAGAACAGGCTCCATCACTGAAGCTTTCTTT	CASSVGRTGSITEAFF
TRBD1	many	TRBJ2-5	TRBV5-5	TGTGCCAGCAGCTCGATCCAGGGACAGGGCCGGGAGACCCAGTACTTC	CASSSIQGQGRETQYF
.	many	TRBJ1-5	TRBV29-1	TGCAGCGTTGGACAGAATAATCAGCCCCAGCATTTT	CSVGQNNQPQHF
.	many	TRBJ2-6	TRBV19	TGTGCCAGTAGTAAGGCAGGGCCGTCTTCTGGGGCCAACGTCCTGACTTTC	CASSKAGPSSGANVLTF
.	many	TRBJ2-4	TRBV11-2	TGTGCCAGCAGCTTAGTCGGCATTCAGTACTTC	CASSLVGIQYF
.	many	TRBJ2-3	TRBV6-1	TGTGCCAGCAGGCAAGCCGTCACAGATACGCAGTATTTT	CASRQAVTDTQYF
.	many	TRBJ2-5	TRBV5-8	TGTGCCAGCAGCTTGGCCAACCCGCCGGAGACCCAGTACTTC	CASSLANPPETQYF
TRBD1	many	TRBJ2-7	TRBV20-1	TGCAGTGCTAGAGATGCCGGGACAGGGAACGAGCAGTACTTC	CSARDAGTGNEQYF
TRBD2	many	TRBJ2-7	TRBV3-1	TGTGCCAGCAGCCGAGTAGCGGGAGCTGGGTACGAGCAGTACTTC	CASSRVAGAGYEQYF
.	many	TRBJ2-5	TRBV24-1	TGTGCCACCAGTGATTTGGGGACGGGAATGGTGGAGACCCAGTACTTC	CATSDLGTGMVETQYF
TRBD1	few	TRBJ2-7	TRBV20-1	TGCAGTGCTCCAACTCTGGACAGGGGAAGGAACGAGCAGTACTTC	CSAPTLDRGRNEQYF
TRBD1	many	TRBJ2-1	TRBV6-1	TGTGCCATCCTATCCGGGACAGGGATCAATGAGCAGTTCTTC	CAILSGTGINEQFF
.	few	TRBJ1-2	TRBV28	TGTGCCAGCTTCACAGATCCTAACTATGGCTACACCTTC	CASFTDPNYGYTF
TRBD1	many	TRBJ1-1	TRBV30	TGTGCCTGGAGTCCGCGCCAGGGGGACACTGAAGCTTTCTTT	CAWSPRQGDTEAFF
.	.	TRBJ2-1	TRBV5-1	TGCGCCAGCAGCCCGATCTGGACGGAGAGCTCCTACAATGAGCAGTTCTTC	CASSPIWTESSYNEQFF
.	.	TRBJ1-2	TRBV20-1	TGCAGTGCTAGAGATCTTGGAACAATGGACTACACCTTC	CSARDLGTMDYTF
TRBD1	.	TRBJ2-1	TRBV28	TGTGCCAGCACCCCGACAGGGAAGTTCTTC	CASTPTGKFF
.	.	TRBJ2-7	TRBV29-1	TGCAGCGTCCTCGGGTCCAGGGTACACGAGCAGTACTTC	CSVLGSRVHEQYF
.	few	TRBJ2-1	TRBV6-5	TGTGCCAGCAGTTCCCGGGATTGGATCTACAATGAGCAGTTCTTC	CASSSRDWIYNEQFF
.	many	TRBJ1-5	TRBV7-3	TGTGCCAGCAGCTTAACCCCCCCCGATCCGTATAGCAATCAGCCCCAGCATTTT	CASSLTPPDPYSNQPQHF
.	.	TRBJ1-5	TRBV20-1	TGCAGTGCTAGATATGGGGGCAGCAATCAGCCCCAGCATTTT	CSARYGGSNQPQHF
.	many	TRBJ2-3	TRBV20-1	TGCAGTGCACGTACGGGAGCCCCAGATACGCAGTATTTT	CSARTGAPDTQYF
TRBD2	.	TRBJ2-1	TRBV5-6	TGTGCCAGCAGCCCGAGCGGGAGGGCCCACAATGAGCAGTTCTTC	CASSPSGRAHNEQFF
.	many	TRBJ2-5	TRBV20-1	TGCAGTGCTAGAGTGACTCAAGGAGAGACCCAGTACTTC	CSARVTQGETQYF
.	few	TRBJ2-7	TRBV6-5	TGTGCCAGCAGTTACTTACAGGAGTACGAGCAGTACTTC	CASSYLQEYEQYF
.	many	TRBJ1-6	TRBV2	TGTGCCAGCAGTGAGGGCAGGTCAAGGAGCTCCTATAATTCACCCCTCCACTTT	CASSEGRSRSSYNSPLHF
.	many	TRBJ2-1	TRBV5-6	TGTGCCAGCAGCCCGGTCGAGCAGAACTCCTACAATGAGCAGTTCTTC	CASSPVEQNSYNEQFF
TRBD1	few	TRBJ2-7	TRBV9	TGTGCCAGCAGCGTTACCTCAGGGGGCGCCTTCTACGAGCAGTACTTC	CASSVTSGGAFYEQYF
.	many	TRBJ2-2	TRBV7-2	TGTGCCAGCAGCTCCGAGGGTACCGGGGAGCTGTTTTTT	CASSSEGTGELFF
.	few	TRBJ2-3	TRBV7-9	TGTGCCAGCAGCCCAGGGGGGGGGCGTCAAGATACGCAGTATTTT	CASSPGGGRQDTQYF
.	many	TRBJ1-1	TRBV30	TGTGCCTGGAGTTCCGGGGAAGGTTATACTGAAGCTTTCTTT	CAWSSGEGYTEAFF
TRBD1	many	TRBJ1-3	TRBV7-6	TGTGCCAGCACACTAGGACAGGCGAGCTCTGGAAACACCATATATTTT	CASTLGQASSGNTIYF
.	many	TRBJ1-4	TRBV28	TGTGCCAGCAGCAACCTTGGCGAAAAACTGTTTTTT	CASSNLGEKLFF
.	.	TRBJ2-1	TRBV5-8	TGTGCCAGCAGCTTGGATGGGGGCAGTGAGCAGTTCTTC	CASSLDGGSEQFF
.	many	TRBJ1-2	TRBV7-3	TGTGCCAGCAGCTTAAGCCCAGATTATGGCTACACCTTC	CASSLSPDYGYTF
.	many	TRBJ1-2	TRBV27	TGTGCCAGCAGTCCCCGAGCGATGGGGGATGGCTACACCTTC	CASSPRAMGDGYTF
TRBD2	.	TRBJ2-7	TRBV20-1	TGCAGTGCTAGAGTTAGCGGGAGACCCTACGTCGAGCAGTACTTC	CSARVSGRPYVEQYF
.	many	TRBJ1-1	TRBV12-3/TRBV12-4	TGTGCCAGCAGTCAACCTGGGGGGCGGACTGAAGCTTTCTTT	CASSQPGGRTEAFF